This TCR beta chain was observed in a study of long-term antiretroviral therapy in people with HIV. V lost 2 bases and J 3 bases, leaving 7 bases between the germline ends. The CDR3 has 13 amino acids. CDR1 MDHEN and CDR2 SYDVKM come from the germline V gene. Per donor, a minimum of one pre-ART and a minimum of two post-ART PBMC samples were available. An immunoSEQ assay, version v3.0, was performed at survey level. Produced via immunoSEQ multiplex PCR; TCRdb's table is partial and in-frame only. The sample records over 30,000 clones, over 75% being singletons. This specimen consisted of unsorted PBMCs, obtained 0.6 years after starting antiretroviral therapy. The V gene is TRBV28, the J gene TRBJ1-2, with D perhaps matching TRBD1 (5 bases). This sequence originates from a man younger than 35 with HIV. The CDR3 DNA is TGTGCCAGCAGTTTAGGAGGGGACTATGGCTACACCTTC. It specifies CASSLGGDYGYTF.